The clone carrying this TCR beta chain showed up just a few times. Its target is unknown. Deep sequencing aimed at 1 in 200,000 to 1 in 1 million T cells' resolution. Profiling relied on immunoSEQ multiplex PCR, and the TCRdb table lists in-frame clones only, not all of them. The sample lists approximately 300,000 clones; roughly 79% were seen once. CDR3 length: 15 amino acids. The germline gives CDR1 LNHDA, CDR2 SQIVND (reference sequence). Trimming left V 7 bases short and J 5 bases short, with 20 bases between. The data were obtained in a study of cytotoxic CD8 clonotypes in ibrutinib-treated CLL. Study context: Response samples were drawn at a median of approximately 11 months of treatment, range 6 to 36.

The study's findings and limits: Clonality rose at ibrutinib response, held steady in sustained remission, and fell toward baseline at progression. Sustained-remission patients were sampled at one set of times and progressing patients at different ones.

This specimen consisted of PBMCs, obtained before ibrutinib treatment. This TCR came from a human donor with chronic lymphocytic leukemia. The rearrangement joins TRBV19 to TRBJ1-2; D remains unclear. CDR3 sequence reads: CASTNTGRIFYGYTF. The CDR3 nucleotides read TGTGCCAGTACTAACACTGGACGGATTTTTTATGGCTACACCTTC.